A single sample is the source of the 30 T cell receptor beta chains below, sequenced in a study of CD8 T cells in Susac syndrome. Roughly 0.5 to 1 ug RNA was reverse transcribed with random hexamers. Using its own MiXCR run on the immunoSEQ multiplex PCR reads, TCRdb lists one record per CDR3 protein. Found here are 250,000 to 300,000 distinct CDR3 sequences, over 75% of them singletons; the top ten hold around 0.18%. The specimen sequenced was CD8+ T cells from PBMCs. The origin of the receptors is a human donor with multiple sclerosis.

V usage is TRBV2 and J usage is TRBJ1-6; the D gene is possibly TRBD1 (6 bases). V lost 4 bases to trimming and J lost 11 bases, with 9 bases between them. Germline values: CDR1 SNHLY, CDR2 FYNNEI. The CDR3 is 12 amino acids. The DNA for the CDR3 is TGTGCCAGCAGTGGGACAGAACCACCCCTCCACTTT. Translation gives CASSGTEPPLHF.

The rearrangement joins TRBV6-2 or TRBV6-3 to TRBJ1-2; weak D call: TRBD1 (5 bases). Per germline, CDR1 MNHEY and CDR2 SVGEGT. V lost 4 bases to trimming and J lost 4 bases, with 19 bases between them. This CDR3 contains 16 residues. The CDR3 DNA is TGTGCCAGCAGTTCCCCCACCCACAGACAGTCCTATGGCTACACCTTC. The encoded protein is CASSSPTHRQSYGYTF.

V gene TRBV7-8 combines with J gene TRBJ2-2, with 8 bases aligning to TRBD2. V dropped 5 bases and J dropped 3; count of bases not matched to a gene: 20. The CDR3 has 20 residues. Germline V gene sequence: CDR1 SGHVS, CDR2 FQNEAQ. This CDR3 reads CASSHYWAGGGLGDTGELFF. In DNA form, the CDR3 reads TGTGCCAGCAGCCACTATTGGGCGGGGGGCGGCTTAGGAGACACCGGGGAGCTGTTTTTT.

The V call is TRBV5-1, the J call TRBJ1-1; 8 nucleotides match TRBD1. J was trimmed by 1 base and V by 5 bases; bases with no gene match: 7. The CDR3 length is 15 residues. Germline V lookup: CDR1 SGHRS, CDR2 YFSETQ. Here the CDR3 DNA reads TGCGCCAGCAGTTGGACAGGGTCGGGGAACACTGAAGCTTTCTTT. It yields the protein CASSWTGSGNTEAFF.

This clonotype was observed once. The V and J genes are TRBV30 and TRBJ2-3; D unclear. Looked up from germline, CDR1 is GTSNPN and CDR2 is SVGIG (reference sequence). The CDR3 spans 14 residues. Trimming removed 2 bases at V and 1 base at J, with 10 bases between. This CDR3 reads CAWSIASGTDTQYF. The CDR3 bases are TGTGCCTGGAGTATTGCGTCTGGCACAGATACGCAGTATTTT.

J is TRBJ2-1 and V is TRBV10-3; 10 positions match TRBD2. Germline CDR1 ENHRY, CDR2 SYGVKD. This CDR3 comprises 16 residues. V was pared by 4 bases and J by 4 bases, with 7 bases of the junction left unmatched. This CDR3 is CAISALAGDYYNEQFF. The CDR3 region has the DNA TGTGCCATCAGTGCTCTAGCGGGAGATTATTACAATGAGCAGTTCTTC.

The genes are TRBV29-1 and TRBJ1-2, with D tentatively TRBD1 (5 bases). Germline assignment: CDR1 SQVTM and CDR2 ANQGSEA. The CDR3 sequence is 15 residues long. Trimming shortened V by 6 bases and J by 4 bases, and 21 bases separated the two germline ends. The CDR3 DNA is TGCAGCGTGGACGAGTATGGGGCCACGGGCTATGGCTACACCTTC. Protein sequence: CSVDEYGATGYGYTF.

The V gene is TRBV9, the J gene TRBJ2-1; either TRBD1 or TRBD2 may fit D (6 bases each). This CDR3 region has 16 residues. The V and J ends lost 3 bases and 0 bases respectively, with 13 bases between them. Germline V CDR1 and CDR2: SGDLS, YYNGEE. CDR3 coding DNA: TGTGCCAGCAGCGCCCCGGGGGCACCCTCCTACAATGAGCAGTTCTTC. Translated: CASSAPGAPSYNEQFF.

The rearrangement links TRBV20-1 to TRBJ2-7, with 8 nucleotides matching TRBD1. CDR1 and CDR2 (germline): DFQATT, SNEGSKA (reference sequence). J gave up 1 base and V 2 bases, and 10 bases lay outside the gene matches. The CDR3 spans 16 residues. The CDR3 coding sequence is TGCAGTGCTAGATCCCTCGACAGGGGTCTATCCTACGAGCAGTACTTC. It specifies CSARSLDRGLSYEQYF.

This clonotype has just one count. The chain couples TRBV7-9 to TRBJ2-2; D is ambiguous. The CDR3 totals 15 residues. The germline V gene has CDR1 SEHNR and CDR2 FQNEAQ (reference sequence). Between the trimmed V and J ends, which lost 8 bases and 2 bases, there was a span of 15 bases. CDR3 in amino acids: CASGPARTNTGELFF. The CDR3 DNA reads TGTGCCAGCGGGCCCGCCAGGACCAACACCGGGGAGCTGTTTTTT.

The chain couples TRBV2 to TRBJ2-2, with D unclear. This CDR3 is 17 amino acids long. CDR1 is SNHLY and CDR2 is FYNNEI in the germline V gene. V was cut by 2 bases and J by 0 bases, with 13 bases left in between. CDR3 in DNA: TGTGCCAGCAGTGAAAGCATGTTACTCGCGAACACCGGGGAGCTGTTTTTT. As protein: CASSESMLLANTGELFF.

This chain uses TRBV19 with TRBJ2-7; D ambiguous. Trimming removed 3 bases at V and 0 bases at J, with 6 bases between. The CDR3 contains 13 residues. CDR1 is LNHDA and CDR2 is SQIVND in the germline V gene (reference sequence). The CDR3 DNA sequence: TGTGCCAGTAGTATGGGGATCTCCTACGAGCAGTACTTC. Translated: CASSMGISYEQYF.

As regards this clonotype: Sequence at one end of the junction differs from germline and may be a read error. The V gene is TRBV7-7, the J gene TRBJ2-1; D possibly matches TRBD1 or TRBD2 (6 bases each). The germline CDR1 and CDR2 sequences are SSHAT and FNYEAQ (reference sequence). This CDR3 region has 17 residues. The CDR3 protein is CASSLSNNPGGTGQQFF. The CDR3 region has the DNA TGTGCTAGCAGCCTTAGTAACAACCCCGGGGGAACAGGGCAGCAGTTCTTC.

J is TRBJ2-2 and V is TRBV7-2; 12 nucleotides align to TRBD2. The germline V gene has CDR1 SGHTA and CDR2 FQGNSA. This CDR3 has 18 amino acids. J gave up 1 base and V 0 bases, and 3 bases lay outside the gene matches. The CDR3 DNA sequence: TGTGCCAGCAGCTTAGCCGCTAGCGGGAGGGGGAACACCGGGGAGCTGTTTTTT. Its protein is CASSLAASGRGNTGELFF.

The CDR3 spells CASSPREFEAPGELFF. The CDR3 nucleotides read TGTGCCAGCAGCCCCAGGGAGTTCGAAGCCCCCGGGGAGCTGTTTTTT. The genes are TRBV27 and TRBJ2-2; D is perhaps TRBD1 or TRBD2 (5 bases each). The CDR3 sequence is 16 residues long. V gave up 6 bases and J gave up 6 bases, with 20 bases separating them. Germline loops: CDR1 MNHEY, CDR2 SMNVEV (reference sequence).

The V call is TRBV27, the J call TRBJ2-7, with D uncertain. Germline assignment: CDR1 MNHEY and CDR2 SMNVEV (reference sequence). CDR3 length: 14 amino acids. Trimming left V 0 bases short and J 0 bases short, with 6 bases between. In DNA, the CDR3 is TGTGCCAGCAGTTTATCCATGGGCTCCTACGAGCAGTACTTC. The encoded protein is CASSLSMGSYEQYF.

The chain combines TRBV20-1 with TRBJ2-3; a weak D match, TRBD2 (6 bases). The ends were cut back, 0 bases at V and 4 bases at J, with 17 bases in the middle. Germline values: CDR1 DFQATT, CDR2 SNEGSKA (reference sequence). This CDR3 has 16 residues. CDR3 sequence: CSARDPRGKTADTQYF. CDR3 DNA sequence: TGCAGTGCTAGAGATCCCCGGGGGAAGACGGCAGATACGCAGTATTTT.

There are a few counts of this clonotype. V usage is TRBV27 and J usage is TRBJ2-7, with TRBD1 identical over 9 bases. Germline trimming cut 3 bases from V and 4 bases from J; bases unmatched to any gene: 4. This CDR3 region has 14 residues. Germline V lookup: CDR1 MNHEY, CDR2 SMNVEV (reference sequence). The CDR3: CASSFRGQGYEQYF. The CDR3 DNA sequence: TGTGCCAGCAGTTTTCGCGGACAGGGGTACGAGCAGTACTTC.

V and J are TRBV30 and TRBJ1-4; D remains ambiguous. Per germline, CDR1 GTSNPN and CDR2 SVGIG (reference sequence). The V end lost 2 bases, the J end lost 6 bases, and 10 bases lay between the germline ends. The CDR3 is 13 amino acids. DNA of the CDR3: TGTGCCTGGAGTACGGGGTTGGATGAAAAACTGTTTTTT. Residues: CAWSTGLDEKLFF. Full variable domain (remainder filled in from reference TRBV30 and TRBJ1-4): SQTIHQWPATLVQPVGSPLSLECTVEGTSNPNLYWYRQAAGRGLQLLFYSVGIGQISSEVPQNLSASRPQDRQFILSSKKLLLSDSGFYLCAWSTGLDEKLFFGSGTQLSVL.

This clonotype was detected only a few times. The rearrangement joins TRBV12-3 or TRBV12-4 to TRBJ2-7, with D perhaps TRBD2 (6 bases). The V end lost 0 bases, the J end lost 5 bases, and 8 bases lay between the germline ends. The CDR3 is 13 residues long. This CDR3 reads CASSLAGGNEQYF. CDR3 coding DNA: TGTGCCAGCAGTTTAGCGGGAGGCAACGAGCAGTACTTC.

This chain links TRBV7-9 with TRBJ1-1; 9 bases are a match to TRBD1. This CDR3 has 14 amino acids. J was trimmed by 4 bases and V by 5 bases; bases with no gene match: 5. The germline V gene encodes CDR1 SEHNR and CDR2 FQNEAQ (reference sequence). CDR3 sequence reads: CASSNGQGITEAFF. The CDR3 DNA is TGTGCCAGCAGCAACGGACAGGGGATCACTGAAGCTTTCTTT. Complete variable domain (other parts from reference TRBV7-9 and TRBJ1-1): DTGVSQNPRHKITKRGQNVTFRCDPISEHNRLYWYRQTLGQGPEFLTYFQNEAQLEKSRLLSDRFSAERPKGSFSTLEIQRTEQGDSAMYLCASSNGQGITEAFFGQGTRLTVV.

This chain uses TRBV6-5 with TRBJ2-1, with 9 positions matching TRBD2. Germline V gives CDR1 MNHEY, CDR2 SVGAGI. After removal of 7 bases from V and 5 bases from J, the junction contained 6 bases not matched to a gene. This CDR3 has 14 residues. The CDR3 bases are TGTGCCAGCACCGGGACTAGCAGACACAATGAGCAGTTCTTC. It translates to CASTGTSRHNEQFF.

A word on this clonotype: A junction end diverges from the germline sequence, so it may reflect a read error. This sequence joins TRBV4-3 and TRBJ2-3; 7 bases align to TRBD2. Germline CDR1 and CDR2: LGHNA and YSLEER. The CDR3 has 16 amino acids. The CDR3 DNA is TGCGCCAGCAGCCAAGGAGGGGCGACTAGCACGGATACGCAGTATTTT. This sequence encodes CASSQGGATSTDTQYF.

The chain uses TRBV7-9 and TRBJ2-5, with 9 bases fitting TRBD1. Trimming cost V 8 bases and J 5 bases; bases outside gene matches: 12. Looked up from germline, CDR1 is SEHNR and CDR2 is FQNEAQ (reference sequence). This CDR3 is built from 15 residues. CDR3 sequence reads: CASRGTGSYLETQYF. The CDR3 DNA sequence: TGTGCCAGCCGAGGGACAGGGTCCTATCTCGAGACCCAGTACTTC. Full variable domain (outside the CDR3, taken from reference TRBV7-9 and TRBJ2-5): DTGVSQNPRHKITKRGQNVTFRCDPISEHNRLYWYRQTLGQGPEFLTYFQNEAQLEKSRLLSDRFSAERPKGSFSTLEIQRTEQGDSAMYLCASRGTGSYLETQYFGPGTRLLVL.

This clonotype was observed a handful of times. The rearrangement joins TRBV27 to TRBJ2-1; 8 nucleotides agree with TRBD2. The CDR3 extends over 14 amino acids. Trimming at V came to 3 bases and at J to 2 bases, leaving 0 bases not matched to a gene. Looked up from germline, CDR1 is MNHEY and CDR2 is SMNVEV (reference sequence). CDR3 DNA sequence: TGTGCCAGCAGTTTTAGCGGGACCTACAATGAGCAGTTCTTC. It specifies CASSFSGTYNEQFF.

The rearrangement uses TRBV5-1 and TRBJ1-2; D may be TRBD1 (6 bases). The CDR3 contains 15 residues. V dropped 0 bases and J dropped 6 bases, with 15 bases sitting between them. Germline-derived CDR1 and CDR2 are SGHRS and YFSETQ. CDR3 in amino acids: CASSLGTEGVNGYTF. CDR3 DNA sequence: TGCGCCAGCAGCTTGGGGACAGAAGGCGTGAATGGCTACACCTTC.

This chain's CDR3 is CSARDRQGNEQYF. CDR3 nucleotide sequence: TGCAGTGCTAGAGATCGACAGGGAAACGAGCAGTACTTC. This sequence joins TRBV20-1 and TRBJ2-7; 7 bases are shared with TRBD1. Germline trimming cut 0 bases from V and 5 bases from J; bases unmatched to any gene: 4. The CDR3 spans 13 residues. Per germline, CDR1 DFQATT and CDR2 SNEGSKA (reference sequence).

The J gene is TRBJ2-1, the V gene TRBV7-6; possible D gene TRBD2, 6 bases. The CDR3 length is 13 residues. Trimming took 4 bases from V and 5 from J, leaving 9 bases between them. In germline, CDR1 is SGHVS, CDR2 FNYEAQ. CDR3 region: CASSWGLDNEQFF. The CDR3 DNA reads as TGTGCCAGCAGCTGGGGACTCGACAATGAGCAGTTCTTC.

The count of this clonotype is one. The chain has TRBV12-3 or TRBV12-4 and TRBJ2-7; unclear D gene. The CDR3 loop spans 12 amino acids. Between the trimmed V and J ends, which lost 7 bases and 4 bases, there was a span of 11 bases. In nucleotides, the CDR3 is TGTGCCAGCACTACCAGTGGTTACGAGCAGTACTTC. Translation: CASTTSGYEQYF.

The J gene is TRBJ1-2, the V gene TRBV20-1, with a weak D call TRBD1 (5 bases). CDR1 is DFQATT and CDR2 is SNEGSKA in the germline V gene (reference sequence). The CDR3 spans 14 residues. Trimming removed 1 base from V and 6 bases from J, with 15 bases in between. CDR3 protein: CSARVRLGEHGYTF. The CDR3 DNA sequence: TGCAGTGCTAGAGTGAGGTTGGGGGAGCATGGCTACACCTTC.